The 13 T cell receptor beta chains below all came from one sample that was sequenced in a study of immune heterogeneity within non-small cell lung tumors. The starting template was genomic DNA from bulk tumor, roughly 650 ng per sample. Several biopsies were collected from each primary tumor during surgery. They were spaced as far apart as possible within the tumor mass. Untreated, newly diagnosed non-small cell lung cancer patients underwent curative surgery. The authors amplified TCR beta CDR3 by multiplex PCR with 32 V and 13 J primers. From the multiplex PCR reads, TCRdb called clonotypes with MiXCR, one entry per CDR3 protein. Here the sample spans 10,000 to 15,000 distinct CDR3 sequences, about a quarter being singletons. Sequenced input: lung tumor tissue. The receptors here all came from a man in his fifties or sixties with non-small cell lung cancer.

The rearrangement links TRBV7-9 to TRBJ2-7, with 7 bases lining up with TRBD2. This CDR3 comprises 14 residues. Germline V gene sequence: CDR1 SEHNR, CDR2 FQNEAQ (reference sequence). V lost 6 bases to trimming and J lost 8 bases; unmatched junction nucleotides: 13. CDR3 nucleotides: TGTGCCAGCAGTCACTGGTCTAGCGGAACGCAGCAGTACTTC. Its translation is CASSHWSSGTQQYF.

This clonotype came up a few times. V and J are TRBV30 and TRBJ1-6; 7 bases align to TRBD1. The CDR3 is 15 residues long. The V gene's germline CDR1 is GTSNPN and CDR2 SVGIG (reference sequence). V was pared by 3 bases and J by 7 bases, with 9 bases of the junction left unmatched. The CDR3: CAWSRQGPVNSPLHF. In nucleotides, the CDR3 is TGTGCCTGGAGCCGACAGGGCCCAGTAAATTCACCCCTCCACTTT.

This clonotype was found many times. This sequence joins TRBV12-3 or TRBV12-4 and TRBJ2-1, with D perhaps matching TRBD2 (6 bases). There are 14 residues in the CDR3. The V end lost 5 bases, the J end lost 3 bases, and 11 bases lay between the germline ends. CDR3 in DNA: TGTGCCAGCAGTCCGGGGGACTTCTACAATGAGCAGTTCTTC. Its protein product is CASSPGDFYNEQFF.

In its sample, this clonotype ranks as medium-sized. The chain recombines TRBV2 with TRBJ1-3; D possibly corresponds to TRBD1 (5 bases). Per germline, CDR1 SNHLY and CDR2 FYNNEI. The length of the CDR3 is 18 residues. V was pared by 4 bases and J by 0 bases, with 19 bases between. The CDR3 loop reads CASSVSRVGQSSGNTIYF. The CDR3 nucleotides read TGTGCCAGCAGTGTTTCCAGGGTCGGTCAGTCCTCTGGAAACACCATATATTTT.

This clonotype was seen many times. CDR3 sequence: CASSTGTGGSGNTIYF. The CDR3 region has the DNA TGCGCCAGCAGCACCGGGACAGGGGGCTCTGGAAACACCATATATTTT. The chain links TRBV4-1 to TRBJ1-3; 11 positions agree with TRBD1. With V trimmed by 5 bases and J by 0 bases, 3 bases remained unmatched. Germline CDR1 is MGHRA and CDR2 is YSYEKL. This CDR3 contains 16 residues.

This clonotype is medium-sized within its sample. The chain is built from TRBV6-1 and TRBJ1-1, with 7 bases fitting TRBD1. Germline V gene lookup returns CDR1 MNHNS and CDR2 SASEGT. The V gene end was trimmed by 4 bases and the J gene end by 0 bases; junction bases not matched to a gene: 2. The CDR3 totals 14 residues. The CDR3 coding sequence is TGTGCCAGCAGTGCCGGACAGGTGAACACTGAAGCTTTCTTT. Its protein product is CASSAGQVNTEAFF.

The chain recombines TRBV4-1 with TRBJ1-2; D uncertain. Per the germline V gene, CDR1 is MGHRA and CDR2 is YSYEKL. This CDR3 region has 17 residues. Trimming pared 5 bases from V and 0 bases from J, leaving 19 bases between. The CDR3 bases are TGCGCCAGCAGCGGTCGGGTAGTTGCCGTAGCTAACTATGGCTACACCTTC. Translating gives CASSGRVVAVANYGYTF.

This clonotype was detected many times. The chain links TRBV5-1 to TRBJ2-4; D is possibly TRBD1 (5 bases). Germline loops: CDR1 SGHRS, CDR2 YFSETQ. V was clipped by 2 bases and J by 7 bases, with 7 bases between them. This CDR3 has 12 amino acids. Written as DNA, the CDR3 is TGCGCCAGCAGCTTCGACAGTAACATTCAGTACTTC. It encodes CASSFDSNIQYF. The entire variable domain, with the rest obtained from reference TRBV5-1 and TRBJ2-4, is as follows: KAGVTQTPRYLIKTRGQQVTLSCSPISGHRSVSWYQQTPGQGLQFLFEYFSETQRNKGNFPGRFSGRQFSNSRSEMNVSTLELGDSALYLCASSFDSNIQYFGAGTRLSVL.

This clonotype occurred many times. This sequence joins TRBV6-1 and TRBJ2-2; no clear D gene. Germline V lookup: CDR1 MNHNS, CDR2 SASEGT. The CDR3 is 17 amino acids. V lost 6 bases and J lost 1, with 18 bases in between. The CDR3 sequence: CASSDPGRIWNTGELFF. The CDR3 DNA reads as TGTGCCAGCAGCGATCCTGGACGGATTTGGAACACCGGGGAGCTGTTTTTT.

This clonotype is medium-sized (0.01 to 0.1%) within its sample. J is TRBJ2-7 and V is TRBV20-1, with D perhaps matching TRBD2 (6 bases). Trimming removed 2 bases from V and 6 bases from J, with 11 bases in between. The length of the CDR3 is 12 residues. Germline CDR1 and CDR2: DFQATT and SNEGSKA (reference sequence). CDR3 DNA sequence: TGCAGTGCTAGAAACGGAGGGGCCGAGCAGTACTTC. Protein: CSARNGGAEQYF.

This clonotype was seen ten or more times. The chain couples TRBV20-1 to TRBJ2-5, with D possibly TRBD1 on 7 matching bases. In germline, CDR1 is DFQATT, CDR2 SNEGSKA (reference sequence). The CDR3 is made up of 16 amino acids. V dropped 5 bases and J dropped 1 base, with 20 bases sitting between them. This CDR3 is CSAGGADRDTQETQYF. Here the CDR3 DNA reads TGCAGTGCTGGAGGGGCCGACAGGGACACCCAAGAGACCCAGTACTTC.

This clonotype rates as medium-sized. This chain uses TRBV7-9 with TRBJ1-2; D gene unclear. Germline V gene sequence: CDR1 SEHNR, CDR2 FQNEAQ (reference sequence). Trimming stripped 2 bases from V and 7 bases from J, with 11 bases between. The CDR3 totals 13 residues. The CDR3 is CASSLPGYGGYTF. The CDR3, as DNA: TGTGCCAGCAGCTTACCGGGGTATGGTGGCTACACCTTC.

This clonotype was counted many times. J is TRBJ1-1 and V is TRBV7-2; 10 nucleotides match TRBD1. Germline-derived CDR1 and CDR2 are SGHTA and FQGNSA. The CDR3 contains 16 residues. Trimming took 5 bases from V and 5 from J; bases not matched to a gene: 11. DNA for the CDR3: TGTGCCAGCAGCCCCCCTAGGGGGACAGGGGTAACTGAAGCTTTCTTT. It translates to CASSPPRGTGVTEAFF.